The next 25 T cell receptor beta chains were all read from a single sample in a study of regulatory T cells in long-lasting Graves disease. Relying on iRepertoire HTBI primers and Arm-PCR of CDR3 regions, the team built TCR beta libraries. TCRdb passed the multiplex PCR reads through MiXCR, listing each CDR3 protein once. Among hundreds of thousands of distinct CDR3 sequences listed, more than 15% were seen once. Time point denoted: newly diagnosed GD, antithyroid drugs for less than 3 months. PBMC-extracted RNA yielded the TCR library. These data also featured in a second study, about T cells in Graves' hyperthyroidism and ophthalmopathy.

The source material was peripheral blood mononuclear cells (PBMCs), sampled at new diagnosis, from a patient treated with antithyroid drugs. The receptors come from a man between 18 and 35 years old with Graves disease.

As regards this clonotype: It is likely a read error, because the conserved phenylalanine at the end of the CDR3 is missing. The rearrangement joins TRBV5-8 to TRBJ2-1; 13 bases line up with TRBD2. V dropped 0 bases and J dropped 9; count of bases not matched to a gene: 9. The length of the CDR3 is 17 residues. Germline CDR1 reads SGHTS; CDR2 reads YDEGEE. The CDR3 reads CASSLAIGLAGVSEQFL. The CDR3 DNA reads as TGTGCCAGCAGCTTGGCGATCGGACTAGCGGGAGTCAGTGAGCAGTTCCTC.

This clonotype was found many times. The chain joins TRBV11-2 to TRBJ1-1; D gene uncertain. Per germline, CDR1 SGHAT and CDR2 FQNNGV. The CDR3 loop spans 14 amino acids. The V end was cut by 3 bases, the J end by 4 bases, with 12 bases between. This chain's CDR3 is CASSFRPLPTEAFF. CDR3 nucleotides: TGTGCCAGCAGCTTCCGACCCTTGCCCACTGAAGCTTTCTTT.

This clonotype was detected ten times or more. V gene TRBV2 combines with J gene TRBJ1-1; 8 bases are shared with TRBD1. This CDR3 is built from 17 residues. With 0 bases clipped from V and 0 bases from J, the junction kept 6 bases outside the gene matches. Germline V gene lookup returns CDR1 SNHLY and CDR2 FYNNEI. CDR3 residues: CASSEALWDRLNTEAFF. DNA of the CDR3: TGTGCCAGCAGTGAAGCGCTTTGGGACAGGCTGAACACTGAAGCTTTCTTT. The entire variable domain, with the rest obtained from reference TRBV2 and TRBJ1-1, is as follows: EPEVTQTPSHQVTQMGQEVILRCVPISNHLYFYWYRQILGQKVEFLVSFYNNEISEKSEIFDDQFSVERPDGSNFTLKIRSTKLEDSAMYFCASSEALWDRLNTEAFFGQGTRLTVV.

This clonotype came up many times. The rearrangement uses TRBV3-1 and TRBJ1-1; D gene uncertain. Trimming shortened V by 2 bases and J by 6 bases, and 10 bases separated the two germline ends. The length of the CDR3 is 13 residues. CDR1 LGHDT and CDR2 YNNKEL come from the germline V gene (reference sequence). CDR3 sequence (DNA): TGTGCCAGCAGCCAATACTTGGGCGCTGAAGCTTTCTTT. This encodes CASSQYLGAEAFF.

The table lists this clonotype with many counts. This rearrangement joins TRBV7-3 to TRBJ2-2, with 7 positions matching TRBD1. The CDR3 totals 14 residues. V was clipped by 5 bases and J by 7 bases; unmatched bases: 7. Germline CDR1 and CDR2: SGHTA and FQGTGA. The CDR3 is CASSPRQGSGELFF. The CDR3 region has the DNA TGTGCCAGCAGCCCTCGACAGGGAAGCGGGGAGCTGTTTTTT.

This clonotype turned up a few times. The CDR3 DNA sequence: TGTGCCTGGAGCCGACAGAGACAGGGAGGACAGCCCCAGCATTTT. Encoded protein: CAWSRQRQGGQPQHF. J is TRBJ1-5 and V is TRBV30, with 7 bases matching TRBD1. CDR1 is GTSNPN and CDR2 is SVGIG in the germline V gene (reference sequence). After removal of 3 bases from V and 7 bases from J, the junction contained 12 bases not matched to a gene. The CDR3 has 15 residues.

This clonotype was detected only a few times. The V call is TRBV6-1, the J call TRBJ1-2; D perhaps matches TRBD1 (6 bases). Germline V lookup: CDR1 MNHNS, CDR2 SASEGT. Trimming removed 5 bases at V and 7 bases at J, with 11 bases between. The CDR3 is made up of 12 amino acids. The CDR3, as DNA: TGTGCCAGCAGTACAGGGATCTCTGGCTACACCTTC. Amino acid sequence: CASSTGISGYTF.

The chain recombines TRBV9 with TRBJ1-5, with a possible D match to TRBD1 (5 bases). V lost 2 bases and J 4 bases, leaving 10 bases between the germline ends. From germline, CDR1 is SGDLS and CDR2 YYNGEE. This CDR3 comprises 14 residues. CDR3 sequence reads: CASSVGGKNQPQHF. Here the CDR3 DNA reads TGTGCCAGCAGCGTTGGGGGGAAGAATCAGCCCCAGCATTTT.

This clonotype has ten or more counts. This chain links TRBV6-1 with TRBJ1-6; D gene ambiguous. The ends were cut back, 6 bases at V and 8 bases at J, with 11 bases in the middle. The CDR3 length is 13 residues. Germline values: CDR1 MNHNS, CDR2 SASEGT. The CDR3 nucleotides are TGTGCCAGCAGCGCAGAAGCGGATTCACCCCTCCACTTT. Its translation: CASSAEADSPLHF.

In this sample, this clonotype turned up a few times. The chain joins TRBV30 to TRBJ1-1, with a possible D match to TRBD1 (5 bases). CDR3 length: 11 residues. Trimming removed 1 base from V and 10 bases from J, with 10 bases in between. Germline loops: CDR1 GTSNPN, CDR2 SVGIG (reference sequence). DNA of the CDR3: TGTGCCTGGAGTGGGGGGGGAGGAGCTTTCTTT. It specifies CAWSGGGGAFF.

In this sample, this clonotype turned up a few times. The gene calls are TRBV15 and TRBJ1-4; D gene unclear. CDR3 size: 13 residues. V lost 3 bases, J lost 5 bases, and 7 bases lay in between. Germline V gene lookup returns CDR1 LNHNV and CDR2 YYDKDF (reference sequence). The CDR3: CATSSRMNEKLFF. As DNA, the CDR3 is TGTGCCACCAGCAGCAGGATGAATGAAAAACTGTTTTTT.

This clonotype came up a few times. The chain carries TRBV5-1 and TRBJ2-3, with 7 positions matching TRBD1. The CDR3 runs to 16 residues. Germline loops: CDR1 SGHRS, CDR2 YFSETQ. V gave up 0 bases and J gave up 2 bases; unmatched junction bases: 6. The CDR3 nucleotides read TGCGCCAGCAGCTTGGGGACAGGCCCGGTCACAGATACGCAGTATTTT. It translates to CASSLGTGPVTDTQYF.

This clonotype was found many times. The chain joins TRBV27 to TRBJ2-1, with TRBD2 as a possible D gene (6 bases). Germline values: CDR1 MNHEY, CDR2 SMNVEV (reference sequence). The CDR3 has 13 amino acids. Trimming took 7 bases from V and 4 from J, leaving 11 bases between them. CDR3 in amino acids: CASTSAVYNEQFF. The CDR3 bases are TGTGCCAGCACTAGCGCGGTTTACAATGAGCAGTTCTTC.

This clonotype was observed many times. This chain joins TRBV7-9 and TRBJ2-3, with D maybe TRBD2 (6 bases). CDR1 is SEHNR and CDR2 is FQNEAQ in the germline V gene (reference sequence). The CDR3 length is 13 residues. Trimming stripped 3 bases from V and 4 bases from J, with 8 bases between. CDR3 residues: CASSFRESDTQYF. CDR3 DNA sequence: TGTGCCAGCAGCTTTCGGGAGTCAGATACGCAGTATTTT. The full variable domain, rest sourced from reference TRBV7-9 and TRBJ2-3, is DTGVSQNPRHKITKRGQNVTFRCDPISEHNRLYWYRQTLGQGPEFLTYFQNEAQLEKSRLLSDRFSAERPKGSFSTLEIQRTEQGDSAMYLCASSFRESDTQYFGPGTRLTVL.

In this sample, this clonotype turned up a few times. The chain has TRBV24-1 and TRBJ1-3, with D uncertain. The CDR3 contains 14 residues. V was shortened by 3 bases and J by 4 bases, with 9 bases between the two germline ends. The germline gives CDR1 KGHDR, CDR2 SFDVKD. CDR3 protein: CATSDPGSGNTIYF. In DNA form, the CDR3 reads TGTGCCACCAGTGATCCAGGATCGGGAAACACCATATATTTT.

This clonotype was seen repeatedly, ten times or more. The chain combines TRBV25-1 with TRBJ2-1; D is uncertain. Trimming removed 3 bases from V and 2 bases from J, with 14 bases in between. There are 16 residues in the CDR3. Per the germline V gene, CDR1 is MGHDK and CDR2 is SYGVNS. The CDR3 coding sequence is TGTGCCAGCAGTGACTCGCTGGGTTCCACCTACAATGAGCAGTTCTTC. Its translation is CASSDSLGSTYNEQFF.

For this clonotype: This may stem from a read error, because a much larger clone lies one nucleotide away. V and J are TRBV3-1 and TRBJ2-5, with D uncertain. The CDR3 is 16 residues long. The V gene's germline CDR1 is LGHDT and CDR2 YNNKEL (reference sequence). This CDR3 is CAGSRLEPSAQETQYF. In DNA form, the CDR3 reads TGTGCCGGCAGCCGGCTTGAGCCCTCGGCCCAAGAGACCCAGTACTTC.

This clonotype was counted only a few times. The chain employs TRBV27 and TRBJ2-3; D is possibly TRBD2 (5 bases). This CDR3 is 13 amino acids long. The V gene lost 6 bases and the J gene lost 3 bases, with 10 bases spanning the gap. Germline V gene sequence: CDR1 MNHEY, CDR2 SMNVEV (reference sequence). The CDR3 is CASRTRVTDTQYF. The CDR3 region has the DNA TGTGCCAGCAGGACGAGGGTGACAGATACGCAGTATTTT.

V usage is TRBV20-1 and J usage is TRBJ2-7; D unclear. V was clipped by 0 bases and J by 2 bases, with 14 bases between them. Germline values: CDR1 DFQATT, CDR2 SNEGSKA (reference sequence). The CDR3 runs to 15 residues. CDR3 residues: CSARDPYGATYEQYF. The CDR3 DNA is TGCAGTGCTAGAGATCCTTACGGAGCCACCTACGAGCAGTACTTC.

This clonotype was observed at least ten times. V is TRBV12-3 or TRBV12-4 and J is TRBJ2-5; TRBD1 is a possible D gene (6 bases). The CDR3 is 18 residues long. Deletions cut 2 bases from V and 5 bases from J, with 24 bases between. The CDR3 loop is CASSLLPLGAPRTETQYF. CDR3 bases: TGTGCCAGCAGTTTACTTCCTTTGGGGGCCCCAAGGACGGAGACCCAGTACTTC.

The chain's CDR3 is CASSDRQTYEQYF. The CDR3 DNA follows: TGTGCCAGCAGTGATCGACAGACCTACGAGCAGTACTTC. The genes are TRBV25-1 and TRBJ2-7; tentatively, D is TRBD1 (5 bases). Germline assignment: CDR1 MGHDK and CDR2 SYGVNS. Trimming removed 3 bases at V and 2 bases at J, with 8 bases between. The CDR3 loop spans 13 amino acids.

This clonotype came up a few times. CDR3 DNA: TGTGCCAGCAGTTTACAAGGGGAGGTCGGCGATGAGCAGTTCTTC. Protein product: CASSLQGEVGDEQFF. The rearrangement uses TRBV28 and TRBJ2-1, with D possibly matching TRBD2 (6 bases). This CDR3 has 15 amino acids. The germline gives CDR1 MDHEN, CDR2 SYDVKM. Between the trimmed V and J ends, which lost 2 bases and 8 bases, there was a span of 16 bases.

This clonotype was seen ten or more times. This chain joins TRBV30 and TRBJ1-1; 8 nucleotides agree with TRBD1. This CDR3 comprises 15 residues. J lost 3 bases, V lost 3 bases, and 9 bases had no gene match. Germline V CDR1 and CDR2: GTSNPN, SVGIG (reference sequence). CDR3 residues: CAWSEPGQADTEAFF. The DNA for the CDR3 is TGTGCCTGGAGCGAACCGGGACAGGCCGACACTGAAGCTTTCTTT.

The sample holds many counts of this clonotype. The chain joins TRBV10-3 to TRBJ1-1; no reliable D call. Trimming stripped 6 bases from V and 1 base from J, with 6 bases between. The CDR3 is made up of 12 amino acids. Germline assignment: CDR1 ENHRY and CDR2 SYGVKD. In DNA form, the CDR3 reads TGTGCCATCAGCCCGGGGAACACTGAAGCTTTCTTT. This translates into CAISPGNTEAFF.

This clonotype was observed many times. The chain combines TRBV28 with TRBJ2-3, with 10 bases fitting TRBD2. The CDR3 length is 19 residues. CDR1 MDHEN and CDR2 SYDVKM come from the germline V gene. V dropped 1 base and J dropped 4; count of bases not matched to a gene: 14. The CDR3 loop reads CASSLYLKITSGTPDTQYF. CDR3 DNA: TGTGCCAGCAGTTTATACCTCAAAATCACTAGCGGGACCCCAGATACGCAGTATTTT.